This TCR beta chain was documented in a study of shared clonotypes between healthy human individuals. Using immunoSEQ multiplex PCR, the repertoire was profiled, and TCRdb retains in-frame clones only, with some absent. The sample consists of approximately 840,000 clones, about 96% of them appearing once. CD45RO-negative cells were positively selected for CCR7, leaving out terminally differentiated effector memory CD45RA+ cells. This CDR3 region has 17 residues. V and J are TRBV12-2 and TRBJ2-7; the table gives TRBD1 as D, unverified against the DNA. TRBV12-2 is a known pseudogene. The material sequenced was naive CD8+ T cells sorted from blood. This clonotype was sampled from a man aged 25-45 years in good health. DNA of the CDR3: TGTGCAAGTCGCTTAGCGCGACCGCAATTCTACAGCTACGAGCAGTACTTC. Translating it yields CASRLARPQFYSYEQYF.